This T cell receptor (beta chain) was retrieved from a study of cytomegalovirus exposure and HLA in healthy donors. 60 Vbeta and 13 Jbeta primers were used in PCR. Using immunoSEQ multiplex PCR, the repertoire was profiled, and TCRdb retains in-frame clones only, with some absent. The sample has roughly 100,000 clones, about a tenth seen once; the top ten hold 5.8%. This clone has more than one count but fewer than ten. The V gene lost 7 bases and the J gene lost 3 bases, with 11 bases spanning the gap. The length of the CDR3 is 12 residues. Germline V CDR1 and CDR2: SQVTM, ANQGSEA. The clonotype originates from a man aged 35 to 55 in good health and CMV-seropositive. Input material: PBMCs. The rearrangement joins TRBV29-1 to TRBJ2-3; D possibly corresponds to TRBD1 (5 bases). CDR3 nucleotide sequence: TGCAGCGCGGACAAACCAACAGATACGCAGTATTTT. Residues: CSADKPTDTQYF.